One and the same sample provided the 25 T cell receptor beta chains below, sequenced in a study of blood T cell repertoires in COVID-19. Assay: immunoSEQ multiplex PCR; the TCRdb copy retains only in-frame clones and omits some. The sample includes approximately 73,000 clones, around nine tenths seen only once; the top ten take about 2.1%. Sequenced sample: peripheral blood. The receptors were gathered from a woman aged 55-70 years with acute or convalescent COVID-19.

The V call is TRBV18, the J call TRBJ2-1; TRBD2 aligns across 16 bases. V was clipped by 3 bases and J by 7 bases; unmatched bases: 12. This CDR3 comprises 19 residues. In germline, CDR1 is KGHSH, CDR2 LQKENI. The CDR3 is CASSPGTSGRAALGNEQFF. CDR3 DNA: TGTGCCAGCTCACCCGGGACTAGCGGGAGGGCCGCTTTGGGGAATGAGCAGTTCTTC.

V usage is TRBV29-1 and J usage is TRBJ2-3, with 10 bases lining up with TRBD2. The CDR3 sequence is 15 residues long. CDR1 is SQVTM and CDR2 is ANQGSEA in the germline V gene. Trimming at V came to 6 bases and at J to 10 bases, leaving 16 bases not matched to a gene. The CDR3 region is CSVQPIAGGLNPQYF. The DNA of the CDR3 is TGCAGCGTCCAGCCTATAGCGGGGGGCCTCAACCCGCAGTATTTT.

This chain connects TRBV18 to TRBJ2-7; TRBD2 matches at 11 bases. V lost 4 bases and J lost 1; bases outside the gene matches: 3. CDR1 is KGHSH and CDR2 is LQKENI in the germline V gene. There are 15 residues in the CDR3. DNA for the CDR3: TGTGCCAGCTCACTCACTAGCGGGAGTTCCTACGAGCAGTACTTC. This codes for CASSLTSGSSYEQYF.

This rearrangement joins TRBV27 to TRBJ2-2; TRBD2 agrees at 12 bases. The length of the CDR3 is 16 residues. The junction had 8 bases not matched to a gene; V was cut back by 5 bases and J by 7 bases. Germline CDR1 MNHEY, CDR2 SMNVEV (reference sequence). The CDR3 DNA follows: TGTGCCAGCAGTCCTCTAGCGGGAGGGCTTGGCGGGGAGCTGTTTTTT. It is translated as CASSPLAGGLGGELFF.

The chain couples TRBV12-5 to TRBJ1-2, with 8 bases matching TRBD1. V dropped 6 bases and J dropped 4; count of bases not matched to a gene: 10. The CDR3 sequence is 15 residues long. Germline values: CDR1 LGHNT, CDR2 FRNRAP. Written as DNA, the CDR3 is TGTGCTAGTGGAGCGTCCAGGGGGCCCGTCTATGGCTACACCTTC. Translating it yields CASGASRGPVYGYTF.

The chain carries TRBV23-1 and TRBJ2-7, with 7 bases fitting TRBD1. TRBV23-1 is treated as an ORF (open reading frame) with a function not yet certain. The J segment lost 3 bases and the V segment lost 7 bases, leaving 12 bases of the junction unmatched. The CDR3 totals 15 residues. CDR3 protein: CASNRQGVGCYEQYF. As DNA, the CDR3 is TGCGCCAGCAATCGACAGGGCGTCGGTTGCTACGAGCAGTACTTC.

J is TRBJ1-1 and V is TRBV18; D ambiguous. The CDR3 has 15 amino acids. Germline lookup yields CDR1 KGHSH and CDR2 LQKENI. V lost 3 bases, J lost 0 bases, and 11 bases lay in between. CDR3 coding DNA: TGTGCCAGCTCACCCCGCGAAGAAATGAACACTGAAGCTTTCTTT. Translation gives CASSPREEMNTEAFF.

In its sample, this clone was seen once. This chain uses TRBV29-1 with TRBJ2-7, with D possibly matching TRBD2 (11 bases). The germline CDR1 and CDR2 sequences are SQVTM and ANQGSEA. The CDR3 extends over 14 amino acids. V was clipped by 6 bases and J by 9 bases, with 24 bases between them. The CDR3 loop reads CSVEQTSGTGVQYF. The CDR3 bases are TGCAGCGTCGAACAGACTAGCGGGACAGGGGTGCAGTACTTC.

The chain uses TRBV2 and TRBJ2-2; a possible D gene is TRBD2 (7 bases). Trimming took 6 bases from V and 7 from J, leaving 15 bases between them. The germline V gene has CDR1 SNHLY and CDR2 FYNNEI. This CDR3 has 14 amino acids. The CDR3 here is CASSSGGSNGELFF. DNA of the CDR3: TGTGCCAGCAGCTCGGGGGGCTCGAACGGGGAGCTGTTTTTT.

This clone was seen a handful of times. The chain employs TRBV28 and TRBJ1-2, with 10 bases aligning to TRBD1. Looked up from germline, CDR1 is MDHEN and CDR2 is SYDVKM. The CDR3 runs to 15 residues. J was trimmed by 3 bases and V by 5 bases; bases with no gene match: 6. DNA for the CDR3: TGTGCCAGCAGTAGGCGGGGACAGGGGTACTATGGCTACACCTTC. It yields the protein CASSRRGQGYYGYTF.

The rearrangement links TRBV25-1 to TRBJ1-1; 7 nucleotides line up with TRBD1. The ends lost 2 bases at V and 5 bases at J; junction bases unmatched: 2. This CDR3 contains 13 residues. Germline values: CDR1 MGHDK, CDR2 SYGVNS. The CDR3 coding sequence is TGTGCCAGCAGTGAACAGGGGGGAACTGAAGCTTTCTTT. Translating it yields CASSEQGGTEAFF.

This sequence joins TRBV7-9 and TRBJ2-7, with 8 nucleotides matching TRBD1. The germline CDR1 and CDR2 sequences are SEHNR and FQNEAQ (reference sequence). The CDR3 is 16 residues long. The V segment lost 4 bases and the J segment 5 bases; nucleotides outside the gene matches: 13. The CDR3 DNA follows: TGTGCCAGCAGCTCCAACACAAACGACAGGGGCCACGAGCAGTACTTC. Its translation: CASSSNTNDRGHEQYF.

The rearrangement links TRBV18 to TRBJ2-1, with D possibly matching TRBD2 (6 bases). The germline V gene has CDR1 KGHSH and CDR2 LQKENI. There are 16 residues in the CDR3. V lost 3 bases to trimming and J lost 2 bases, with 14 bases between them. CDR3 in DNA: TGTGCCAGCTCACCGAGTCGGGGGTTGACCTACAATGAGCAGTTCTTC. Translated: CASSPSRGLTYNEQFF.

The chain recombines TRBV4-1 with TRBJ1-1; 9 bases agree with TRBD1. The V gene end was trimmed by 0 bases and the J gene end by 8 bases; junction bases not matched to a gene: 13. The CDR3 spans 17 residues. CDR1 MGHRA and CDR2 YSYEKL come from the germline V gene. This CDR3 is CASSQDMTGGRLTEAFF. In DNA, the CDR3 is TGCGCCAGCAGCCAAGATATGACAGGGGGACGTTTGACCGAAGCTTTCTTT.

This chain uses TRBV18 with TRBJ1-4, with no clear D. The CDR3 runs 12 residues. The V end lost 3 bases, the J end lost 7 bases, and 6 bases lay between the germline ends. Germline V gene data show CDR1 as KGHSH and CDR2 as LQKENI. The CDR3 bases are TGTGCCAGCTCACCCGAGTCTGAAAAACTGTTTTTT. This encodes CASSPESEKLFF. The entire variable domain, with the rest obtained from reference TRBV18 and TRBJ1-4, is as follows: NAGVMQNPRHLVRRRGQEARLRCSPMKGHSHVYWYRQLPEEGLKFMVYLQKENIIDESGMPKERFSAEFPKEGPSILRIQQVVRGDSAAYFCASSPESEKLFFGSGTQLSVL.

This chain joins TRBV7-3 and TRBJ2-2, with a weak D call TRBD2 (5 bases). CDR1 is SGHTA and CDR2 is FQGTGA in the germline V gene. Trimming left V 5 bases short and J 0 bases short, with 13 bases between. The CDR3 totals 16 residues. The CDR3 loop is CASSPRGPTNTGELFF. The CDR3 DNA sequence: TGTGCCAGCAGCCCTAGAGGGCCCACGAACACCGGGGAGCTGTTTTTT.

CDR3 sequence (DNA): TGTGCCAGCAGTAGACAAGAGACCCAGTACTTC. Its protein is CASSRQETQYF. This chain uses TRBV5-6 with TRBJ2-5, with no clear D. Looked up from germline, CDR1 is SGHDT and CDR2 is YYEEEE. Trimming stripped 5 bases from V and 2 bases from J, with 4 bases between. This CDR3 spans 11 amino acids. Full variable domain (outside the CDR3, taken from reference TRBV5-6 and TRBJ2-5): DAGVTQSPTHLIKTRGQQVTLRCSPKSGHDTVSWYQQALGQGPQFIFQYYEEEERQRGNFPDRFSGHQFPNYSSELNVNALLLGDSALYLCASSRQETQYFGPGTRLLVL.

The table lists this clone with a count of one. V usage is TRBV11-2 and J usage is TRBJ1-3; unclear D gene. The CDR3 extends over 13 amino acids. V gave up 2 bases and J gave up 2 bases, with 4 bases separating them. From germline, CDR1 is SGHAT and CDR2 FQNNGV. DNA for the CDR3: TGTGCCAGCAGCTTAAACACTGGAAACACCATATATTTT. Translated, it gives CASSLNTGNTIYF.

The V gene is TRBV5-5, the J gene TRBJ1-6; perhaps TRBD1 as D (5 bases). The CDR3 extends over 15 amino acids. Trimming removed 0 bases from V and 9 bases from J, with 13 bases in between. Germline CDR1 and CDR2: SGHKS and YYEKEE (reference sequence). The CDR3 sequence: CASSLEGRGFSPLHF. CDR3 coding DNA: TGTGCCAGCAGCTTGGAGGGGCGGGGGTTTTCACCCCTCCACTTT.

The chain combines TRBV19 with TRBJ1-2, with TRBD1 matching 7 bases. CDR1 is LNHDA and CDR2 is SQIVND in the germline V gene (reference sequence). This CDR3 contains 12 residues. V gave up 2 bases and J gave up 12 bases; unmatched junction bases: 6. CDR3 sequence: CASSIQQGSHTF. The CDR3 DNA follows: TGTGCCAGTAGTATACAACAGGGGAGTCACACCTTC.

The chain employs TRBV28 and TRBJ1-2, with 7 bases matching TRBD1. The V segment lost 10 bases and the J segment 8 bases; nucleotides outside the gene matches: 16. Germline-derived CDR1 and CDR2 are MDHEN and SYDVKM. The CDR3 consists of 14 residues. CDR3 loop: CATSLGTALIGYTF. As DNA, the CDR3 is TGTGCCACCTCCCTCGGGACAGCCCTTATCGGCTACACCTTC.

This chain joins TRBV19 and TRBJ1-5; TRBD1 matches at 7 bases. This CDR3 region has 15 residues. V lost 9 bases and J lost 3; bases outside the gene matches: 11. The germline V gene has CDR1 LNHDA and CDR2 SQIVND (reference sequence). The chain's CDR3 is CASHPGTENNQPQHF. CDR3 DNA: TGTGCCAGCCACCCGGGGACAGAAAACAATCAGCCCCAGCATTTT.

V usage is TRBV19 and J usage is TRBJ2-7; TRBD1 is a possible D gene (6 bases). Trimming removed 4 bases from V and 2 bases from J, with 12 bases in between. The CDR3 totals 14 residues. Germline CDR1 reads LNHDA; CDR2 reads SQIVND (reference sequence). CDR3 region: CASSTRTDTYEQYF. CDR3 nucleotide sequence: TGTGCCAGTAGTACCCGGACAGATACCTACGAGCAGTACTTC.

This clone was seen a single time. The rearrangement joins TRBV7-2 to TRBJ1-3, with D possibly matching TRBD1 (5 bases). The CDR3 length is 16 residues. The V end was cut by 5 bases, the J end by 0 bases, with 14 bases between. The germline gives CDR1 SGHTA, CDR2 FQGNSA. CDR3 amino acids: CASSIRQPNSGNTIYF. The CDR3 nucleotides are TGTGCCAGCAGCATAAGACAGCCAAACTCTGGAAACACCATATATTTT.

The J gene is TRBJ2-1, the V gene TRBV7-9; D call uncertain. This CDR3 comprises 14 residues. The V gene's germline CDR1 is SEHNR and CDR2 FQNEAQ (reference sequence). Trimming stripped 5 bases from V and 9 bases from J, with 17 bases between. Here the CDR3 reads CASSDDFKDREQFF. CDR3 nucleotides: TGTGCCAGCAGCGACGACTTTAAGGATCGTGAGCAGTTCTTC.